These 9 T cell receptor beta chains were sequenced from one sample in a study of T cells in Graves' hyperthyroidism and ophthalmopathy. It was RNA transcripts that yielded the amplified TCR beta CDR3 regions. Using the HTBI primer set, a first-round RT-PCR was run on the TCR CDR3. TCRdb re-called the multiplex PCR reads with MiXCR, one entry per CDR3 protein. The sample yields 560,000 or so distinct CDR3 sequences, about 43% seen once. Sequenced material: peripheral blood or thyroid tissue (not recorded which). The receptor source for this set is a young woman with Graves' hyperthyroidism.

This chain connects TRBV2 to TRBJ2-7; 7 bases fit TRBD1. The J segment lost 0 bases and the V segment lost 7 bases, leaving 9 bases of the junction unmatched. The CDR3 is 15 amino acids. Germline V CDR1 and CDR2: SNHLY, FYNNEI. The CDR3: CASTDGTASSYEQYF. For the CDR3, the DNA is TGTGCCAGCACAGACGGGACAGCGAGCTCCTACGAGCAGTACTTC.

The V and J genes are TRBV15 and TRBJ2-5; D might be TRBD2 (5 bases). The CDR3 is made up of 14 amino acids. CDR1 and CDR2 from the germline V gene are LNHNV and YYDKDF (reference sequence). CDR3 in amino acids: CARAERTLRETQYF. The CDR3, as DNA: TGTGCTAGAGCTGAACGGACTCTCCGGGAGACCCAGTACTTC.

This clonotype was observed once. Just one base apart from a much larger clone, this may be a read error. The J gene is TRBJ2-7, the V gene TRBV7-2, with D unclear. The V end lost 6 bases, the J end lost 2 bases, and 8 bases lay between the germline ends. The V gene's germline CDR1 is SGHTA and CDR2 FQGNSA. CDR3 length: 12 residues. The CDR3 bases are TGTGCCAGCAGAGGGCCTCCCTACGAGCAGTACTTC. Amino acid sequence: CASRGPPYEQYF.

The CDR3 DNA reads TGCAGCGTTGAGGAGGGGCTTGATTCACCCCTCCACTTT. Its protein product is CSVEEGLDSPLHF. The chain combines TRBV29-1 with TRBJ1-6, with TRBD1 as a possible D gene (5 bases). CDR1 is SQVTM and CDR2 is ANQGSEA in the germline V gene. Trimming took off 3 bases at V and 8 bases at J, with 11 bases between the two ends. CDR3 length equals 13 residues.

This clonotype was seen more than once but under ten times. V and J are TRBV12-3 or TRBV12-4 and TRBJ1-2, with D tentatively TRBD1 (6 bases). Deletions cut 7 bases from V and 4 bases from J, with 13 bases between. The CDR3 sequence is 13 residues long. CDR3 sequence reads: CASTEDSFYGYTF. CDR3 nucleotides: TGTGCCAGCACCGAGGACAGCTTCTATGGCTACACCTTC.

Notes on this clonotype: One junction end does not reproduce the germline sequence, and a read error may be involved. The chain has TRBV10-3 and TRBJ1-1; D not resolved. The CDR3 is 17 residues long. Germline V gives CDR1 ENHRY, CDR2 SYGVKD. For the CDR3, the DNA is TGTGCCAGCAGTTATCTCGCGACTCTTAAGGACAACACTGAAGCTTTCTTT. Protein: CASSYLATLKDNTEAFF.

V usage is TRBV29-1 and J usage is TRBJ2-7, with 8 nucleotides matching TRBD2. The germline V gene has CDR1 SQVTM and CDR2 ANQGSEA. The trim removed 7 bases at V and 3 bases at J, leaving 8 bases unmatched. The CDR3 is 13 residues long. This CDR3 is CSASRSGNYEQYF. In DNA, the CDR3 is TGCAGCGCCAGTCGTAGCGGGAACTACGAGCAGTACTTC.

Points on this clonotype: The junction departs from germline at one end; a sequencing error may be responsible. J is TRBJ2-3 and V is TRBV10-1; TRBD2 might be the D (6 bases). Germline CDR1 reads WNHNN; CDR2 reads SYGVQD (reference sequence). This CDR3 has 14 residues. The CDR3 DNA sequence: TGCGCCAGCGGTGATAGCGGAAGCACAGATACGCAGTATTTT. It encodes CASGDSGSTDTQYF.

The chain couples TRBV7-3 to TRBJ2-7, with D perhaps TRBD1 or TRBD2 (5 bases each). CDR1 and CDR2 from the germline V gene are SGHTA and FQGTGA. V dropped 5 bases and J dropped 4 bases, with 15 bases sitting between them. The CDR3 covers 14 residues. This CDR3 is CASSPGPSGYEQYF. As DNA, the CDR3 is TGTGCCAGCAGCCCGGGGCCGTCCGGATACGAGCAGTACTTC. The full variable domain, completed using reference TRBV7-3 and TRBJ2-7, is GAGVSQTPSNKVTEKGKYVELRCDPISGHTALYWYRQSLGQGPEFLIYFQGTGAADDSGLPNDRFFAVRPEGSVSTLKIQRTERGDSAVYLCASSPGPSGYEQYFGPGTRLTVT.